This is a list of T cell receptor beta chains from one sample in a study of blood T cell repertoires in COVID-19. Clones were read by immunoSEQ multiplex PCR, and TCRdb kept only the in-frame ones, dropping some. The repertoire holds some 140,000 clones, 83% seen once, with around an eighth in the top ten. The material sequenced was peripheral blood. The receptors were gathered from an older woman with COVID-19, enrolled during active disease. CDR3s include the opening cysteine and the closing phenylalanine or tryptophan. Size values are once, few and many counts, or a class for expanded clones, and some rows have none.

TRBV18	TRBJ2-5	few	CASSGRTSVAGETQYF
TRBV3-1/TRBV3-2	TRBJ1-3	NA	CASRHVGNTIYF
TRBV12-3/TRBV12-4	TRBJ1-3	NA	CASRQASGNTIYF
TRBV7-2	TRBJ2-1	few	CASSPPAQEQFF
TRBV5-1	TRBJ1-2	NA	CASSLADSRDGYTF
TRBV7-2	TRBJ1-2	once	CASSLTRDYGYTF
TRBV5-1	TRBJ1-2	NA	CASSLAGEDYGYTF
TRBV6-4	TRBJ1-2	NA	CASRPYTTGGYTF
TRBV27	TRBJ2-5	NA	CASSRGPLAGGLGQETQYF
TRBV27	TRBJ2-1	NA	CASSRPTGSYNEQFF
TRBV29-1	TRBJ1-1	NA	CSVTTGTEAFF
TRBV18	TRBJ2-5	NA	CASSPPSGTGGTKTQYF
TRBV5-1	TRBJ1-1	NA	CASSRNSGTGLTEAFF
TRBV7-9	TRBJ2-5	NA	CASSRTSGETQYF
TRBV13	TRBJ2-2	NA	CASSLRPPWGTGVAGELFF
TRBV11-1	TRBJ2-5	few	CASSFGETQYF
TRBV5-6	TRBJ1-2	once	CASSLDRAPFYGYTF
TRBV5-1	TRBJ1-2	few	CASSLDGPGNYGYTF
TRBV21-1	TRBJ1-1	once	CASSKGSTSGVRGTEAFF
TRBV6-2/TRBV6-3	TRBJ2-4	NA	CASSPPPPVNIQYF
TRBV7-6	TRBJ2-1	NA	CASSLARSMGDPYNEQFF
TRBV3-1/TRBV3-2	TRBJ1-3	NA	CASTPSGNTIYF
TRBV19	TRBJ1-2	NA	CASSINYFGGWGYTF
TRBV5-4	TRBJ2-2	few	CASSLDRSGGRELFF
TRBV7-3	TRBJ2-3	NA	CASSLEPAGATDTQYF
TRBV18	TRBJ1-4	once	CASSPQGSLEKLFF
TRBV25-1	TRBJ2-5	NA	CASSEWGQGSTQETQYF
TRBV5-5	TRBJ1-4	NA	CASSLVGQGNEKLFF
TRBV10-3	TRBJ2-2	NA	CAISSTGQISNTGELFF
TRBV5-4	TRBJ1-1	NA	CASSRREGGTEAFF
TRBV28	TRBJ2-1	once	CASSPHREAGREQFF
TRBV5-5	TRBJ1-2	NA	CASRKQGERKDGYTF
TRBV5-1	TRBJ2-2	once	CASTEQANTGELFF
TRBV4-1	TRBJ1-2	NA	CASSPSDSFLNYGYTF
TRBV6-5	TRBJ1-5	NA	CASNTAENQPQHF
TRBV27	TRBJ2-3	NA	CASSGGLAGRDTQYF
TRBV9	TRBJ1-2	NA	CASSIPGPGASGYTF
TRBV3-1/TRBV3-2	TRBJ1-5	NA	CASSQRTGAQPQHF
TRBV7-9	TRBJ2-3	NA	CASSLMSVSTDTQYF
TRBV3-1/TRBV3-2	TRBJ2-5	NA	CASSQDGLAGGETQYF
TRBV19	TRBJ1-1	NA	CASIGQGHSLAFF
TRBV6-5	TRBJ1-5	once	CASSAGTLSNQPQHF
TRBV7-8	TRBJ1-6	NA	CASSTGTAGSPLHF
TRBV24-1	TRBJ1-1	NA	CATSDNRQGGKAFF
TRBV29-1	TRBJ1-2	once	CSVGSNGLGYGYTF
TRBV5-4	TRBJ2-1	NA	CASSLKLSGGPNNEQFF
TRBV5-6	TRBJ2-6	NA	CASSSTIRDSYSGANVLTF
TRBV7-3	TRBJ2-3	NA	CASSLRPGQGTDTQYF
TRBV5-1	TRBJ1-1	NA	CASSGRWNTEAFF
TRBV5-1	TRBJ2-3	NA	CASSFTSGGADTQYF
TRBV10-1	TRBJ2-2	few	CASRQGRTGELFF
TRBV9	TRBJ1-3	NA	CASSVVEDRGNTIYF
TRBV5-4	TRBJ1-1	NA	CASKGQANTEAFF
TRBV7-9	TRBJ2-2	NA	CASSLLRGTGELFF
TRBV5-1	TRBJ1-2	once	CASSESGTGYGYTF